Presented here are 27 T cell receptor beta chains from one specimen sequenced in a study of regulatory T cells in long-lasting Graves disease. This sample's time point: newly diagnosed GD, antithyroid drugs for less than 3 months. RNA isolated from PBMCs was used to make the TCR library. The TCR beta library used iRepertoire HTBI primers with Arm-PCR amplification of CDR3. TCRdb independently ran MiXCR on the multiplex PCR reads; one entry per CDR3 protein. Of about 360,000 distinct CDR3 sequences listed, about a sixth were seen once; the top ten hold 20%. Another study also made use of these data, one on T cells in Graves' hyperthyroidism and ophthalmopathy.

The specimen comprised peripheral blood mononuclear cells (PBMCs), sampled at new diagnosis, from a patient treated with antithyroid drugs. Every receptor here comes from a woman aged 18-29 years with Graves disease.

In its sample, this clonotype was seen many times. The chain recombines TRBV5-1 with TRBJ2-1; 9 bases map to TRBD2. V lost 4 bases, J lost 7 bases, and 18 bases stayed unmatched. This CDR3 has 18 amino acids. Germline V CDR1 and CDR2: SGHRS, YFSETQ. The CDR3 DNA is TGCGCCAGCAGCCTCACGGTTTCGAGCGGGAGGCCGGGGAATGAGCAGTTCTTC. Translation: CASSLTVSSGRPGNEQFF.

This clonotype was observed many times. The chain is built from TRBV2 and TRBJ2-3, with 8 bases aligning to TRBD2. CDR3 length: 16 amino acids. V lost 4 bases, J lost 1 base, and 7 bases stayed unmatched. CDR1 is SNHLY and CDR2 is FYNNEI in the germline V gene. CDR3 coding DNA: TGTGCCAGCAGTGTTTTCGGGGGGGCCGGCACAGATACGCAGTATTTT. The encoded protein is CASSVFGGAGTDTQYF.

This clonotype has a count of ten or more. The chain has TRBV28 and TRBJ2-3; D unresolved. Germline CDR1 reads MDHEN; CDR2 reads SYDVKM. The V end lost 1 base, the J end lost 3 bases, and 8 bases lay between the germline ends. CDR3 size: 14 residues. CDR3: CASSLSPVTDTQYF. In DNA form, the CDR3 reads TGTGCCAGCAGTTTATCCCCAGTTACAGATACGCAGTATTTT.

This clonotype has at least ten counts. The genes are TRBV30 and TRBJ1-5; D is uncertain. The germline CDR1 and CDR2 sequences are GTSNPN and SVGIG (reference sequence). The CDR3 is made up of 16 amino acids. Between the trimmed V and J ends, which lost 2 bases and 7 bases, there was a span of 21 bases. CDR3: CAWSSPRIQLRQPQHF. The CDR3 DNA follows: TGTGCCTGGAGTTCGCCTCGGATCCAACTTAGGCAGCCCCAGCATTTT.

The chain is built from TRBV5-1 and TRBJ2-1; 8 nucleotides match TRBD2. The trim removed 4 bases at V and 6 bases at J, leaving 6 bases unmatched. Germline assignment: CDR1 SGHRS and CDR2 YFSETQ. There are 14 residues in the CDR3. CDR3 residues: CASSLSGSFNEQFF. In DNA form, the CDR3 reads TGCGCCAGCAGCCTCAGCGGGAGTTTCAATGAGCAGTTCTTC.

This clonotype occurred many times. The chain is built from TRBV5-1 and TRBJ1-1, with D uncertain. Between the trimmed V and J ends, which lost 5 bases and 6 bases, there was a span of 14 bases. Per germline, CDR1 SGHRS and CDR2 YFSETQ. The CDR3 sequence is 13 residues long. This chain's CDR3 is CASRVVGVPEAFF. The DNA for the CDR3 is TGCGCCAGCAGGGTGGTAGGAGTCCCTGAAGCTTTCTTT.

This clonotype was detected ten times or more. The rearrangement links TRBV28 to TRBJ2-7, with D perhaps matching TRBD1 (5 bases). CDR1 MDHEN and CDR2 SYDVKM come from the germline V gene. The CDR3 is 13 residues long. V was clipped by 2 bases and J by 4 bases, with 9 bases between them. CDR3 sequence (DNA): TGTGCCAGCAGTTTAGACAGCCTATACGAGCAGTACTTC. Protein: CASSLDSLYEQYF.

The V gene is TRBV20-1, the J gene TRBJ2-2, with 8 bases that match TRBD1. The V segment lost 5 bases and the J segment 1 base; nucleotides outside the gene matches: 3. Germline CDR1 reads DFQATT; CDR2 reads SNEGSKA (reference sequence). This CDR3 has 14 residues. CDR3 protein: CSALGTGNTGELFF. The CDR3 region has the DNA TGCAGTGCTTTAGGGACAGGGAACACCGGGGAGCTGTTTTTT.

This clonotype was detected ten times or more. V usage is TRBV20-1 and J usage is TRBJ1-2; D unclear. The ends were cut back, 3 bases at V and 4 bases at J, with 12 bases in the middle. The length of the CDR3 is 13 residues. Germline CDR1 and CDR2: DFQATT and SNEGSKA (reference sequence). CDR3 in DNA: TGCAGTGCTAGTGAGGGAGTCGGCTATGGCTACACCTTC. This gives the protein CSASEGVGYGYTF.

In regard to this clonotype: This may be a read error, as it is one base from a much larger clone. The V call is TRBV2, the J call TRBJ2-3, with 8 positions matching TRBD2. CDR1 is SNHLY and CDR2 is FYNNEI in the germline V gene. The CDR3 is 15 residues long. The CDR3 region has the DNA TGTGCCGGCAGGGCCAGCGGGGGTAGCACAGATACGCAGTATTTT. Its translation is CAGRASGGSTDTQYF.

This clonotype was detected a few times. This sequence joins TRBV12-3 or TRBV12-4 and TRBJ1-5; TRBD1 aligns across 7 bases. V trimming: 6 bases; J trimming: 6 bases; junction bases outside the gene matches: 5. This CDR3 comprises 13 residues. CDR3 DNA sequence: TGTGCCAGCAGCGACAGGGAAGGTCAGCCCCAGCATTTT. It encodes CASSDREGQPQHF.

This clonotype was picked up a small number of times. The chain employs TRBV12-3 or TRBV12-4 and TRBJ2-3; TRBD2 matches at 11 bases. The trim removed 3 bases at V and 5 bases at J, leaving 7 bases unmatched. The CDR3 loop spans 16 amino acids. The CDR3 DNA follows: TGTGCCAGCAGTTTCCCTAGCGGGGGGTTTAGAGATACGCAGTATTTT. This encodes CASSFPSGGFRDTQYF.

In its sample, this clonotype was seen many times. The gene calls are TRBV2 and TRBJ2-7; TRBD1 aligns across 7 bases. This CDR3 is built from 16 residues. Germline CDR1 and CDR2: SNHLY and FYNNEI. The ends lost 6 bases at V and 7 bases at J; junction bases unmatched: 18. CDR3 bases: TGTGCCAGCAGATCCATCCAGGGGGTAGAGGGCTGGGAGCAGTACTTC. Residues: CASRSIQGVEGWEQYF.

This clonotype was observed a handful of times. The CDR3 DNA follows: TGCGCCAGCAGATGGGAGATCCAAGAGACCCAGTACTTC. This translates into CASRWEIQETQYF. The chain is built from TRBV5-1 and TRBJ2-5, with D maybe TRBD2 (5 bases). V lost 5 bases and J lost 1, with 9 bases in between. Germline values: CDR1 SGHRS, CDR2 YFSETQ. The CDR3 is 13 residues long.

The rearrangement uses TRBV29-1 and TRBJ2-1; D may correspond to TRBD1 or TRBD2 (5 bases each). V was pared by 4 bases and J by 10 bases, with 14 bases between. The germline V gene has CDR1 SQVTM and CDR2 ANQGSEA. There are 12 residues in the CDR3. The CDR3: CSVGDGVGEQFF. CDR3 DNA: TGCAGCGTTGGGGACGGGGTGGGAGAGCAGTTCTTC.

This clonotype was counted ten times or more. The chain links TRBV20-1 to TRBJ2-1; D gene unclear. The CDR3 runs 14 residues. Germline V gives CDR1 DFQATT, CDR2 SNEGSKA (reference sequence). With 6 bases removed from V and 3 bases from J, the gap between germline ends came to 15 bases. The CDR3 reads CSAAHRQGYNEQFF. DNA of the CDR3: TGCAGTGCGGCCCACCGACAAGGCTACAATGAGCAGTTCTTC.

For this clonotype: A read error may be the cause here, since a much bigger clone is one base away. The DNA of the CDR3 is TGTGCCTGGAGTGTACTAGAGACCCCGTACTTC. Its protein is CAWSVLETPYF. The rearrangement links TRBV30 to TRBJ2-5, with D maybe TRBD2 (5 bases). The germline V gene has CDR1 GTSNPN and CDR2 SVGIG (reference sequence). This CDR3 contains 11 residues.

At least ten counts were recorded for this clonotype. CDR3 sequence reads: CASLRGAGGNQPQHF. DNA of the CDR3: TGCGCCAGCCTAAGGGGTGCCGGGGGCAATCAGCCCCAGCATTTT. V and J are TRBV5-1 and TRBJ1-5; TRBD1 is a possible D gene (5 bases). The CDR3 runs to 15 residues. Germline loops: CDR1 SGHRS, CDR2 YFSETQ. Trimming cost V 7 bases and J 2 bases, with 16 bases left between them.

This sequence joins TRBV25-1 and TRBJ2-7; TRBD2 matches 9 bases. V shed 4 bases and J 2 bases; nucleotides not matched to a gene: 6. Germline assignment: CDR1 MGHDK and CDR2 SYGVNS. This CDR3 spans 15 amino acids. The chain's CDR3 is CASSGASGVTYEQYF. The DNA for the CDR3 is TGTGCCAGCAGTGGGGCTAGCGGGGTTACCTACGAGCAGTACTTC.

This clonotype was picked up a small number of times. The DNA for the CDR3 is TGCAGTGCTAGAGTGGCAGGGGGCTTTTCTGCAGATACGCAGTATTTT. It yields the protein CSARVAGGFSADTQYF. The chain is built from TRBV20-1 and TRBJ2-3, with 8 bases that match TRBD1. This CDR3 is 16 amino acids long. The ends lost 1 base at V and 4 bases at J; junction bases unmatched: 10. Germline CDR1 DFQATT, CDR2 SNEGSKA (reference sequence).

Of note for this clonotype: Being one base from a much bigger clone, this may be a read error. For the CDR3, the DNA is TGTGCCTTGAGTGTACGGCAGGGAAGGACTGAAGCTTTCTTT. It yields the protein CALSVRQGRTEAFF. The V gene is TRBV30, the J gene TRBJ1-1; weak D call: TRBD1 (5 bases). Germline V gene lookup returns CDR1 GTSNPN and CDR2 SVGIG (reference sequence). CDR3 length: 14 amino acids. Combining the CDR3 with reference TRBV30 and TRBJ1-1 gives the whole variable domain SQTIHQWPATLVQPVGSPLSLECTVEGTSNPNLYWYRQAAGRGLQLLFYSVGIGQISSEVPQNLSASRPQDRQFILSSKKLLLSDSGFYLCALSVRQGRTEAFFGQGTRLTVV.

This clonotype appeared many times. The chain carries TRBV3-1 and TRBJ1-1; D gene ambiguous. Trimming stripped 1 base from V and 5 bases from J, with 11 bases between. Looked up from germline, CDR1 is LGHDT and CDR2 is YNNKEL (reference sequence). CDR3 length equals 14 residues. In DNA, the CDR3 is TGTGCCAGCAGCCAAGGGTGGGCGAGGACTGAAGCTTTCTTT. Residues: CASSQGWARTEAFF.

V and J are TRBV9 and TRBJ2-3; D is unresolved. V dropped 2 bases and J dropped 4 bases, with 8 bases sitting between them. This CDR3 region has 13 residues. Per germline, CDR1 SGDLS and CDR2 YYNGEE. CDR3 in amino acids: CASSVDGSDTQYF. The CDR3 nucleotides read TGTGCCAGCAGCGTCGACGGCTCAGATACGCAGTATTTT.

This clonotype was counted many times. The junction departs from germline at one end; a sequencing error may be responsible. The CDR3 nucleotides read TGTGCCTGCAGTTTAGGGCAGGCGAACACTGAAGCTTTCTTT. Its protein product is CACSLGQANTEAFF. The genes are TRBV12-3 or TRBV12-4 and TRBJ1-1; D is undetermined. This CDR3 region has 14 residues.

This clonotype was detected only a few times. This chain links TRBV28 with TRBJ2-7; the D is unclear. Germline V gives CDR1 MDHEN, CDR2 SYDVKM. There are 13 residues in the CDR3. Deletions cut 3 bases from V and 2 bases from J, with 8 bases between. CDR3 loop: CASSLRTPYEQYF. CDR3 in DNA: TGTGCCAGCAGTTTGCGGACCCCCTACGAGCAGTACTTC.

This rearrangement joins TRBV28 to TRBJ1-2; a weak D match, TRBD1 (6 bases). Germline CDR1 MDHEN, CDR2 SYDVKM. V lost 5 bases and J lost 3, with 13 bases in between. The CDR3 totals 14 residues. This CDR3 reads CASSKTDRYYGYTF. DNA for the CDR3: TGTGCCAGCAGTAAGACGGACAGATACTATGGCTACACCTTC.

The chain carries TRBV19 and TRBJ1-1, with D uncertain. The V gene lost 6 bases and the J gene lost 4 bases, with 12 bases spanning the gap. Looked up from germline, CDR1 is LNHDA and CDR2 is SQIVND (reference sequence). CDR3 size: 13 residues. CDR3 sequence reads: CASRVDGFTEAFF. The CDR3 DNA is TGTGCCAGTAGAGTTGACGGCTTCACTGAAGCTTTCTTT.